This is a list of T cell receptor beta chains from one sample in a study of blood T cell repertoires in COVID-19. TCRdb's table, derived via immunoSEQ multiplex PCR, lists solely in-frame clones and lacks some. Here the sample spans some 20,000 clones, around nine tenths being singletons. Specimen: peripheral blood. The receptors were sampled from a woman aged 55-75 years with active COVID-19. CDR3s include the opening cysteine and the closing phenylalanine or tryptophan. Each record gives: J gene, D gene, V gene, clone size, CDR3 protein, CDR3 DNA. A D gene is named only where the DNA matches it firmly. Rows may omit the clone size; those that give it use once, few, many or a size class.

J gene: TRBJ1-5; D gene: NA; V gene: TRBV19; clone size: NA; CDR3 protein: CASSADSTGRQPQHF; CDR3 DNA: TGTGCCAGTAGTGCCGACTCGACAGGCCGGCAGCCCCAGCATTTT
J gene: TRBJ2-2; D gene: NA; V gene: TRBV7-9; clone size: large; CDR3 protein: CASSSLDRRINTGELFF; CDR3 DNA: TGTGCCAGCAGCTCCCTTGACAGGCGGATCAACACCGGGGAGCTGTTTTTT
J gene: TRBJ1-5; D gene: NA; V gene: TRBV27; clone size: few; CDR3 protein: CASSEVLDQPQHF; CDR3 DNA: TGTGCCAGCAGCGAGGTGTTGGATCAGCCCCAGCATTTT
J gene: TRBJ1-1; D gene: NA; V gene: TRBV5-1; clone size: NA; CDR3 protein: CASSLGGNTEAFF; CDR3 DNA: TGCGCCAGCAGCTTAGGGGGTAACACTGAAGCTTTCTTT
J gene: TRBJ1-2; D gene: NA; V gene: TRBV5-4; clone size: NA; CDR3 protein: CASRNPLDNDTGYTF; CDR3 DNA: TGTGCCAGCAGGAACCCCCTGGACAACGATACGGGCTACACCTTC
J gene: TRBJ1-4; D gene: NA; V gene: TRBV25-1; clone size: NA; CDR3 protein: CASTAGNPNEKLFF; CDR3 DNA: TGTGCCAGCACGGCGGGGAACCCTAATGAAAAACTGTTTTTT
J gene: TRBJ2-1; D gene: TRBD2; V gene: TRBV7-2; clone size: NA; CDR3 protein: CASSFISGGALNEQFF; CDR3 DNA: TGTGCCAGCAGCTTCATAAGCGGGGGGGCCCTAAATGAGCAGTTCTTC
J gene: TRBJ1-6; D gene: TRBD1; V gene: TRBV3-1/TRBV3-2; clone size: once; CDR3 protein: CASSPTGGADSPLHF; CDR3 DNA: TGTGCCAGCAGCCCGACAGGGGGCGCCGATTCACCCCTCCACTTT
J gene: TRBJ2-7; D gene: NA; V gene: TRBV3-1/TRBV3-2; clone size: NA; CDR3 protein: CASSPTGSYEQYF; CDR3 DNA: TGTGCCAGCAGCCCGACAGGATCCTACGAGCAGTACTTC
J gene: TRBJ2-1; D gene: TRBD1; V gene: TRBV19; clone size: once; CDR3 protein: CASSGTVGNEQFF; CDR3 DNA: TGTGCCAGTAGTGGGACAGTTGGCAATGAGCAGTTCTTC
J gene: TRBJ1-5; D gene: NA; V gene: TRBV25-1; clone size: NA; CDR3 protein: CASSGAKGNSNQPQHF; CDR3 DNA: TGTGCCAGCAGTGGGGCCAAGGGGAATAGCAATCAGCCCCAGCATTTT
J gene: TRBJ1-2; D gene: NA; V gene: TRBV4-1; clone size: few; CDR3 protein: CASSSTDFYGYTF; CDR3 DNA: TGCGCCAGCAGCTCAACAGATTTCTATGGCTACACCTTC
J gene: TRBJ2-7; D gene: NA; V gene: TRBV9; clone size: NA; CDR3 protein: CASSLWDTSRSEQYF; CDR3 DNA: TGTGCCAGCAGCTTATGGGACACCTCCAGGTCGGAGCAGTACTTC
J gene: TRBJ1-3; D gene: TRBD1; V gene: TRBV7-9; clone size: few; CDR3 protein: CASSFTGESSGNTIYF; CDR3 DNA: TGTGCCAGCAGCTTCACAGGGGAAAGCTCTGGAAACACCATATATTTT
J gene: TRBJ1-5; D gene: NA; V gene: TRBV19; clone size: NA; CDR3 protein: CASSPLLGRSNQPQHF; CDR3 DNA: TGTGCCAGTAGCCCCTTATTGGGCAGGAGCAATCAGCCCCAGCATTTT
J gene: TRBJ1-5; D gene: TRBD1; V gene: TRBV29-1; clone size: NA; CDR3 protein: CSVADRLNQPQHF; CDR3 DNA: TGCAGCGTTGCGGACAGGCTCAACCAGCCCCAGCATTTT
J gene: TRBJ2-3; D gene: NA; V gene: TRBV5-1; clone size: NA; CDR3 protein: CASSSDNTDTQYF; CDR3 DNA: TGCGCCAGCAGCTCGGACAACACAGATACGCAGTATTTT
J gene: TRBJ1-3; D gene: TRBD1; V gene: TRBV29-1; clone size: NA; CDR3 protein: CSVGDRGHSGNTIYF; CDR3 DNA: TGCAGCGTTGGGGACAGGGGGCACTCTGGAAACACCATATATTTT
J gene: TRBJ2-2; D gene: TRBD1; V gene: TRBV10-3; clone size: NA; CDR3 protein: CASRTGADTGELFF; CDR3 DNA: TGTGCCAGCAGGACAGGGGCCGACACCGGGGAGCTGTTTTTT
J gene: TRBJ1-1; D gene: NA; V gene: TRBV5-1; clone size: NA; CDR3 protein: CASSLVLGGLNTEAFF; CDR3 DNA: TGCGCCAGCAGCTTGGTTCTGGGGGGTTTGAACACTGAAGCTTTCTTT
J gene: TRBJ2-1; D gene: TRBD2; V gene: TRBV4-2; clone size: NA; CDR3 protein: CASSQGGTSGALDEQFF; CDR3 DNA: TGTGCCAGCAGCCAAGGGGGAACTAGCGGGGCACTCGATGAGCAGTTCTTC
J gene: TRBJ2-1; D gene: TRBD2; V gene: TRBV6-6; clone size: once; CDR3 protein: CASSRTSGGPGLYNEQFF; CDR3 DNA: TGTGCCAGCAGTCGGACTAGCGGGGGCCCCGGCCTGTACAATGAGCAGTTCTTC
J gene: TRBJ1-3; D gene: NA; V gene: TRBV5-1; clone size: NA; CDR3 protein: CASSPGGSGNTIYF; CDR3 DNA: TGCGCCAGCAGCCCGGGTGGCAGCGGAAACACCATATATTTT
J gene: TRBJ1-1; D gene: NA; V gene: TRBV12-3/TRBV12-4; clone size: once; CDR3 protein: CAVSLNTEAFF; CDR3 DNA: TGTGCCGTATCTCTGAACACTGAAGCTTTCTTT
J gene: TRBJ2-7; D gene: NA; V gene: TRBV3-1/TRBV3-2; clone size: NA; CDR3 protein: CASSQGQGGVLRAEQYF; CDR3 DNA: TGTGCCAGCAGCCAAGGTCAGGGCGGGGTCCTACGAGCAGAGCAGTACTTC
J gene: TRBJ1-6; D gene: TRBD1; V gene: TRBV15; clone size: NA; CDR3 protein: CATSSEDRRLNSPLHF; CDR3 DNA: TGTGCCACCAGCAGCGAGGACAGGCGCCTTAATTCACCCCTCCACTTT
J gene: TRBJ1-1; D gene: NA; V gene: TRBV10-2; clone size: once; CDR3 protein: CASSARGELNTEAFF; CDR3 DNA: TGCGCCAGCAGTGCCAGGGGCGAGCTGAACACTGAAGCTTTCTTT
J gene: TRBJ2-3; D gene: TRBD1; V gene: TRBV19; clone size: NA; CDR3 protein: CASSMGQETDTQYF; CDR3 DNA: TGTGCCAGTAGTATGGGACAGGAGACAGATACGCAGTATTTT
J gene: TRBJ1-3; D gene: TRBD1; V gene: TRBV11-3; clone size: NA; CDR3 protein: CASSPGQGPGNTIYF; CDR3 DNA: TGTGCCAGCAGCCCGGGACAGGGACCTGGAAACACCATATATTTT
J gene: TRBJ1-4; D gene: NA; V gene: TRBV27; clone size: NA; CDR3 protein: CASSFRGTNEKLFF; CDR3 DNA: TGTGCCAGCAGTTTCAGGGGAACTAATGAAAAACTGTTTTTT
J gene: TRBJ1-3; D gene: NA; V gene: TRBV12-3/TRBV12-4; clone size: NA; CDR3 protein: CANSGLNGNTIYF; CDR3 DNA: TGTGCCAACTCAGGGCTAAATGGAAACACCATATATTTT
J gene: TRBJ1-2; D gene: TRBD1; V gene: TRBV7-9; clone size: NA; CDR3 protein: CASSGTGGNYGYTF; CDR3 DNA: TGTGCCAGCAGCGGAACAGGGGGCAACTATGGCTACACCTTC
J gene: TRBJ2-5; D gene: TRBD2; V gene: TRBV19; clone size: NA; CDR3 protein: CASSSDRTSGGKTQYF; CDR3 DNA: TGTGCCAGTAGTAGCGACAGGACTAGCGGGGGTAAGACCCAGTACTTC
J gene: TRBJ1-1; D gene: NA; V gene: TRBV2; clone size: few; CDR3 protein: CASRAGNTEAFF; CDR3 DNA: TGTGCCAGCAGGGCAGGTAACACTGAAGCTTTCTTT
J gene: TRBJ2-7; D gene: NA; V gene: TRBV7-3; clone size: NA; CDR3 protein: CASSLTPPGEQYF; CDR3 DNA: TGTGCCAGCAGCTTAACACCCCCAGGCGAGCAGTACTTC
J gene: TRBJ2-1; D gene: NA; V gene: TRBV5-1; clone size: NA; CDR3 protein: CASSLAGSSYNEQFF; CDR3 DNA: TGCGCCAGCAGCTTGGCAGGGTCCTCCTACAATGAGCAGTTCTTC
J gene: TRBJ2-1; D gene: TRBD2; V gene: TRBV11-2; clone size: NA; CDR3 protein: CASSPVGSGASREQFF; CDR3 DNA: TGTGCCAGCAGCCCCGTCGGGAGCGGGGCGTCTAGGGAGCAGTTCTTC
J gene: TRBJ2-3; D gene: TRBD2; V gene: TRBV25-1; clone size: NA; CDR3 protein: CASSEAGGPRSTDTQYF; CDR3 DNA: TGTGCCAGCAGTGAAGCGGGGGGGCCACGAAGCACAGATACGCAGTATTTT
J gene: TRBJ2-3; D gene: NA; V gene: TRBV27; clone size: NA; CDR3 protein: CASSLVPGLAGKTDTQYF; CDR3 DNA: TGTGCCAGCAGTTTAGTTCCCGGCTTGGCGGGGAAAACAGATACGCAGTATTTT
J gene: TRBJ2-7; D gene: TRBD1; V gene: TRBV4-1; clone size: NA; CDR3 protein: CARSRPGQVSYEQYF; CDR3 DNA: TGCGCCCGCAGCCGGCCGGGACAGGTCTCCTACGAGCAGTACTTC
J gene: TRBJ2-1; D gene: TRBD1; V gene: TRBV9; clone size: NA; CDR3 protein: CASSGGQASYNEQFF; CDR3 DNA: TGTGCCAGCAGCGGGGGACAGGCCTCCTACAATGAGCAGTTCTTC
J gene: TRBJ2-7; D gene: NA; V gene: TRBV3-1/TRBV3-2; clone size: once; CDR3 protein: CASSMRNSGREQYF; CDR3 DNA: TGTGCCAGCAGCATGCGTAATTCAGGGCGGGAGCAGTACTTC
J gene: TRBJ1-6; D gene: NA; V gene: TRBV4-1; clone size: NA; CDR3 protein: CASSQVDRLDNSPLHF; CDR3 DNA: TGCGCCAGCAGCCAAGTTGACAGGTTGGATAATTCACCCCTCCACTTT
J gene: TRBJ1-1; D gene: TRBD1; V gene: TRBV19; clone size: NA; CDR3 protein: CASRVPGQGRRLAFF; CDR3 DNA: TGTGCCAGTAGGGTACCGGGACAGGGGCGGCGTCTGGCTTTCTTT
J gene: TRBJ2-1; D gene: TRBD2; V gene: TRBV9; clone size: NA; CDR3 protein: CASSEAGKGDEQFF; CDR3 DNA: TGTGCCAGCAGCGAAGCGGGGAAAGGGGATGAGCAGTTCTTC
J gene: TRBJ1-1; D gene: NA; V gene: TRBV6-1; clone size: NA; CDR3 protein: CASSERRDTEAFF; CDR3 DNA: TGTGCCAGCAGTGAAAGGAGGGACACTGAAGCTTTCTTT
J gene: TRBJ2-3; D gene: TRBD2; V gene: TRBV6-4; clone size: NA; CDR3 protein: CASSSISGGNTDTQYF; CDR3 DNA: TGTGCCAGCAGCTCCATAAGCGGGGGGAACACAGATACGCAGTATTTT
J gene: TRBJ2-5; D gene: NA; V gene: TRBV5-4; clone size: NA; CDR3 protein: CATSTDQETQYF; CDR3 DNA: TGTGCCACTTCGACAGACCAAGAGACCCAGTACTTC
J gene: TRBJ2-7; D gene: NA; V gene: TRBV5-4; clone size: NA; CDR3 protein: CASSLRSSYEQYF; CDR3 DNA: TGTGCCAGCAGCTTGAGGAGCTCCTACGAGCAGTACTTC
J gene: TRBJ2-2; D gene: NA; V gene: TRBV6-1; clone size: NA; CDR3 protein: CASSEAPSVGELFF; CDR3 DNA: TGTGCCAGCAGTGAAGCCCCTAGCGTCGGGGAGCTGTTTTTT
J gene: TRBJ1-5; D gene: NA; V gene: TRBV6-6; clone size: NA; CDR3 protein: CASQRGGAGNQPQHF; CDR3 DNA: TGTGCCAGCCAACGGGGAGGGGCGGGGAATCAGCCCCAGCATTTT
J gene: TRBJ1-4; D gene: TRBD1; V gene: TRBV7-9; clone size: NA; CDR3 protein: CASSLGAGGNEKLFF; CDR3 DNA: TGTGCCAGCAGCTTAGGCGCAGGGGGGAATGAAAAACTGTTTTTT
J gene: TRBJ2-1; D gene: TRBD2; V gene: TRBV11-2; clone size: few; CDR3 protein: CASSSSHGGAWVEQFF; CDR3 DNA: TGTGCCAGCAGCTCCAGCCACGGGGGGGCCTGGGTTGAGCAGTTCTTC
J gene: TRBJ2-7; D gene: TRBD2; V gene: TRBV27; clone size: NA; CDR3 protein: CASSHLRGGTGRYEQYF; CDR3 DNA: TGTGCCAGCAGCCACTTGCGGGGGGGCACCGGAAGGTACGAGCAGTACTTC
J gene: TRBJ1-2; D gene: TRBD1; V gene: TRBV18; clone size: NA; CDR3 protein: CASSPTTGEGNGYTF; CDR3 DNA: TGTGCCAGCTCACCTACGACAGGGGAGGGCAATGGCTACACCTTC
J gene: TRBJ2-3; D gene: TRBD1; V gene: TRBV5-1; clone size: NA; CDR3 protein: CASSSKQGSGTDTQYF; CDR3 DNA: TGCGCCAGCAGCTCGAAACAGGGGTCGGGCACAGATACGCAGTATTTT
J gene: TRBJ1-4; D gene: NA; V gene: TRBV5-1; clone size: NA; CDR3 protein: CASSLGSVNNEKLFF; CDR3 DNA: TGCGCCAGCAGCTTGGGGTCAGTCAACAATGAAAAACTGTTTTTT